These 11 T cell receptor beta chains came from one sample sequenced in a study of control samples from healthy donors and cancer patients. The method was immunoSEQ multiplex PCR; TCRdb's version includes in-frame clones alone and lacks a portion of them. The sample carries about 130,000 clones, more than 90% recorded once. Material: blood. Receptor source: a young man in good health.

The chain couples TRBV6-5 to TRBJ1-4; perhaps TRBD1 as D (5 bases). V lost 6 bases, J lost 11 bases, and 13 bases lay in between. CDR3 size: 12 residues. CDR1 is MNHEY and CDR2 is SVGAGI in the germline V gene. The CDR3 region is CASRPDREKLFF. DNA of the CDR3: TGTGCCAGCAGACCCGACAGAGAGAAACTGTTTTTT.

The chain joins TRBV29-1 to TRBJ2-7; D call uncertain. The CDR3 spans 15 residues. The germline V gene encodes CDR1 SQVTM and CDR2 ANQGSEA. V was pared by 3 bases and J by 0 bases, with 15 bases between. Here the CDR3 reads CSVDGVPGNSYEQYF. The CDR3 region has the DNA TGCAGCGTTGATGGAGTGCCAGGAAACTCCTACGAGCAGTACTTC.

This sequence joins TRBV19 and TRBJ1-5; D unresolved. CDR3 length: 13 amino acids. V gave up 7 bases and J gave up 0 bases, with 7 bases separating them. Germline CDR1 LNHDA, CDR2 SQIVND (reference sequence). CDR3 sequence (DNA): TGTGCCAGTACGGGAACTAGCAATCAGCCCCAGCATTTT. Its protein product is CASTGTSNQPQHF.

V and J are TRBV13 and TRBJ1-2; D is undetermined. CDR1 is PRHDT and CDR2 is FYEKMQ in the germline V gene (reference sequence). The CDR3 sequence is 15 residues long. Trimming took 3 bases from V and 2 from J, leaving 13 bases between them. For the CDR3, the DNA is TGTGCCAGCAGCTTTTTCGGCGGGCGGAACTATGGCTACACCTTC. This codes for CASSFFGGRNYGYTF.

This clone was seen a single time. This rearrangement joins TRBV11-2 to TRBJ1-1, with D unresolved. The V gene's germline CDR1 is SGHAT and CDR2 FQNNGV. V was cut by 2 bases and J by 3 bases, with 13 bases left in between. The CDR3 extends over 15 amino acids. In DNA, the CDR3 is TGTGCCAGCAGCTTACAAGCCCGAACGGACACTGAAGCTTTCTTT. It specifies CASSLQARTDTEAFF.

This sequence joins TRBV4-2 and TRBJ2-1, with TRBD2 matching 10 bases. Germline V gene data show CDR1 as LGHNA and CDR2 as YNFKEQ. The junction had 14 bases not matched to a gene; V was cut back by 4 bases and J by 8 bases. This CDR3 is 17 amino acids long. The CDR3 DNA sequence: TGTGCCAGCAGCCGGACTAGCGGTCATATTCCCGGGGATGAGCAGTTCTTC. It encodes CASSRTSGHIPGDEQFF.

The chain employs TRBV9 and TRBJ1-2; D not certain. Trimming shortened V by 3 bases and J by 6 bases, and 12 bases separated the two germline ends. The CDR3 has 13 amino acids. CDR1 is SGDLS and CDR2 is YYNGEE in the germline V gene. Written as DNA, the CDR3 is TGTGCCAGCAGCGGGGTAGGGTTTAATGGCTACACCTTC. Its protein product is CASSGVGFNGYTF.

A few counts support this clone. This chain connects TRBV5-1 to TRBJ1-1; possible D gene TRBD1, 5 bases. With 1 base removed from V and 3 bases from J, the gap between germline ends came to 7 bases. The CDR3 is made up of 13 amino acids. CDR1 SGHRS and CDR2 YFSETQ come from the germline V gene. The chain's CDR3 is CASSLMGDTEAFF. The CDR3 region has the DNA TGCGCCAGCAGCTTGATGGGGGACACTGAAGCTTTCTTT.

The chain employs TRBV6-5 and TRBJ1-1; perhaps TRBD1 as D (6 bases). Germline assignment: CDR1 MNHEY and CDR2 SVGAGI. This CDR3 is 10 amino acids long. Trimming cost V 6 bases and J 8 bases, with 7 bases left between them. The CDR3 nucleotides read TGTGCCAGCAGGGACAGAGAAGCTTTCTTT. Protein sequence: CASRDREAFF.

V is TRBV2 and J is TRBJ1-4; 7 bases fit TRBD1. In germline, CDR1 is SNHLY, CDR2 FYNNEI. Trimming took 2 bases from V and 7 from J; bases not matched to a gene: 1. The CDR3 covers 13 residues. The CDR3 region has the DNA TGTGCCAGCAGTGAACAGGGGGTTGAAAAACTGTTTTTT. This encodes CASSEQGVEKLFF.

This chain connects TRBV30 to TRBJ2-3; 7 nucleotides match TRBD2. Trimming removed 0 bases from V and 2 bases from J; junction bases left unmatched: 2. Germline assignment: CDR1 GTSNPN and CDR2 SVGIG (reference sequence). The CDR3 runs to 14 residues. This CDR3 reads CAWSVLADTDTQYF. CDR3 nucleotides: TGTGCCTGGAGTGTGCTAGCGGACACAGATACGCAGTATTTT.